The entry that follows covers one T cell receptor beta chain sequence. The antigen it recognizes is unknown. Per-base quality was not reported, and no clone a single base away is much larger than it. From its cysteine to its phenylalanine, the CDR3 spans 16 amino acids. The sequence is cut down to CDR3 DNA, 48 bases in frame from base 1. The germline V gene specifies SGHRS as CDR1 and YFSETQ as CDR2. The trim is 0 bases for V and 6 bases for J, with a gap of 16 bases between the germline ends. This entry comes from a study of vaccination and CD4 T cells after COVID-19 (dated 2022 in TCRdb). With respect to the entire study: SARS-CoV-2 positivity had been established in the convalescent patients by nasal swab PCR, and mild disease was recorded in roughly 10 of these patients and severe disease in one. The convalescent cohort comprised six males and four females, including two Hispanic individuals, seven Caucasians, two Asians and one multiracial person. Participants received two doses of either the Pfizer-BioNTech BNT162b2 vaccine (n=8) or the Moderna mRNA-1273 vaccine (n=2). Post-COVID blood samples were collected from convalescent patients a median of around 100 days after diagnosis, with a range of about 30 to 161 days. Post-vaccine blood samples were collected a median of about 72 days after the second vaccine dose, ranging from roughly 12 to 250 days. The cultures were stimulated with overlapping spike peptide pools from SARS-CoV-2 and from the common cold coronaviruses HCoV-NL63, HCoV-OC43 and HCoV-229E. In control cultures, a CEFX viral epitope pool was used as positive control, an HIV-1 Nef peptide pool was used as negative control, or no peptide was added. In 10 COVID-19 convalescent patients and several infection-naive healthy vaccine recipients, researchers compared the spike-specific CD4+ TCR repertoire from before mRNA vaccination with the repertoire from after. What the research found in general, with its limitations: Relatively few convalescent patients were included in the study, and early timepoints after natural infection were not analyzed. Although the median number of SARS-CoV-2-reactive clonotypes went up from roughly 22 after infection to 38 after vaccination, the increase was not significant. Nearly all vaccine-specific clones in convalescent patients (304 of 307) were mono-reactive for SARS-CoV-2 spike rather than cross-reactive with common cold coronaviruses. In convalescent patients, a median about 84% of post-vaccine SARS-CoV-2-reactive clones were detected only after vaccination, and vaccine-specific priming was suggested by this finding.

Libraries were made using PCR. DNA from cultured CD4+ T cells underwent TCR sequencing with the Oncomine TCR Beta short-read assay at the Johns Hopkins FTIC core. The QIAamp micro DNA kit was used to extract genomic DNA from the cultured CD4+ T cells. Oncomine TCR Beta libraries from cultured CD4+ T cells were pooled with unique dual indexes and sequenced on an Illumina iSeq 100. As for the authors' bioinformatics: Non-productive sequences were removed, and CDR3s not starting with C, not ending with F or W, or shorter than 7 amino acids were discarded. Antigen-specific clonotypes were identified using the MANAFEST web application through comparison of peptide-stimulated wells with reference and other culture wells. For a clone to be called positive, the clone needed an FDR below 0.05, an odds ratio above 5, and a productive frequency above 0.1% in at least two of three replicate wells. A clonotype counted as cross-reactive if it showed significant expansion both in the SARS-CoV-2 spike wells and in at least one common cold coronavirus spike condition. Using R version 3.6.1, CDR3 homology was evaluated through Levenshtein distances (stringdist) along with unrooted phylogenetic trees (ape). TCRdb cleaned the public reads at Q25 with fastp, built clones with MiXCR and kept in-frame beta chains. One record per CDR3 amino acid sequence lists the most common genes and DNA. TCRdb's processing, not the authors' own work, is the source of the V and J calls. This sample gives 13,000 or so distinct CDR3 sequences in total; 25% to 35% of them show up just once. The ten largest clones represent 6.5% to 8.5% of the sample.

What the treatment or condition label conveys for this sample: 10-day PBMC culture with coronavirus spike peptide pools or control peptides (ViraFEST assay). The ViraFEST assay, used in the study, expanded antigen-specific T cells with peptide pools and then identified the expanded clonotypes through TCR sequencing. The positive SARS-CoV-2 PCR tests of the convalescent patients were dated from March to December 2020, before the Alpha, Beta and Delta variants emerged in the United States. Two million PBMCs per well were cultured in IMDM with approximately 5.2% human AB serum and 8.5 to 10 IU/ml IL-2, plus 10 ug/ml peptide pools. Half of the culture medium was replaced with fresh IL-2-containing medium on days 3 and 7. Once the cells had been in culture for ten to eleven days, the EasySep CD4+ T cell isolation kit was used to isolate CD4+ T cells by negative selection. Ficoll-Paque Plus gradient centrifugation was used to isolate PBMCs from whole blood, and the isolated PBMCs were then either used fresh or cryopreserved at -140C. Each culture condition was generally run in triplicate wells.

Sequenced: CD4+ T cells from blood, cultured in vitro. The TCR sequence derives from a human donor who had recovered from COVID-19. Recombination linked TRBV5-1 to TRBJ2-1, with no confidently assigned D gene. The CDR3 here reads CASSLAPGRQINEQFF. The nucleotide sequence is given as TGCGCCAGCAGCTTGGCCCCGGGCAGACAAATCAATGAGCAGTTCTTC.